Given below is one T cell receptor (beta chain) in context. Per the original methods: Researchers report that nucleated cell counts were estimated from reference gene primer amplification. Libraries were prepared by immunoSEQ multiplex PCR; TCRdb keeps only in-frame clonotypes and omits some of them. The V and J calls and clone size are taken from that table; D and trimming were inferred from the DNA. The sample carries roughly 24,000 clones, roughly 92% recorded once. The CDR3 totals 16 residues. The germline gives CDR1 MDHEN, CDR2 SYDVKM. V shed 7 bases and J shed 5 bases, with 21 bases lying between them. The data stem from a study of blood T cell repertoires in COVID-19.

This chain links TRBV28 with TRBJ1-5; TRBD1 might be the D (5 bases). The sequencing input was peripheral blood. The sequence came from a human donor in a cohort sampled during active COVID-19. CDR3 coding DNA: TGTGCCAGCAACCGCCCGCCGCAGGGAATGGATCAGCCCCAGCATTTT. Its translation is CASNRPPQGMDQPQHF.